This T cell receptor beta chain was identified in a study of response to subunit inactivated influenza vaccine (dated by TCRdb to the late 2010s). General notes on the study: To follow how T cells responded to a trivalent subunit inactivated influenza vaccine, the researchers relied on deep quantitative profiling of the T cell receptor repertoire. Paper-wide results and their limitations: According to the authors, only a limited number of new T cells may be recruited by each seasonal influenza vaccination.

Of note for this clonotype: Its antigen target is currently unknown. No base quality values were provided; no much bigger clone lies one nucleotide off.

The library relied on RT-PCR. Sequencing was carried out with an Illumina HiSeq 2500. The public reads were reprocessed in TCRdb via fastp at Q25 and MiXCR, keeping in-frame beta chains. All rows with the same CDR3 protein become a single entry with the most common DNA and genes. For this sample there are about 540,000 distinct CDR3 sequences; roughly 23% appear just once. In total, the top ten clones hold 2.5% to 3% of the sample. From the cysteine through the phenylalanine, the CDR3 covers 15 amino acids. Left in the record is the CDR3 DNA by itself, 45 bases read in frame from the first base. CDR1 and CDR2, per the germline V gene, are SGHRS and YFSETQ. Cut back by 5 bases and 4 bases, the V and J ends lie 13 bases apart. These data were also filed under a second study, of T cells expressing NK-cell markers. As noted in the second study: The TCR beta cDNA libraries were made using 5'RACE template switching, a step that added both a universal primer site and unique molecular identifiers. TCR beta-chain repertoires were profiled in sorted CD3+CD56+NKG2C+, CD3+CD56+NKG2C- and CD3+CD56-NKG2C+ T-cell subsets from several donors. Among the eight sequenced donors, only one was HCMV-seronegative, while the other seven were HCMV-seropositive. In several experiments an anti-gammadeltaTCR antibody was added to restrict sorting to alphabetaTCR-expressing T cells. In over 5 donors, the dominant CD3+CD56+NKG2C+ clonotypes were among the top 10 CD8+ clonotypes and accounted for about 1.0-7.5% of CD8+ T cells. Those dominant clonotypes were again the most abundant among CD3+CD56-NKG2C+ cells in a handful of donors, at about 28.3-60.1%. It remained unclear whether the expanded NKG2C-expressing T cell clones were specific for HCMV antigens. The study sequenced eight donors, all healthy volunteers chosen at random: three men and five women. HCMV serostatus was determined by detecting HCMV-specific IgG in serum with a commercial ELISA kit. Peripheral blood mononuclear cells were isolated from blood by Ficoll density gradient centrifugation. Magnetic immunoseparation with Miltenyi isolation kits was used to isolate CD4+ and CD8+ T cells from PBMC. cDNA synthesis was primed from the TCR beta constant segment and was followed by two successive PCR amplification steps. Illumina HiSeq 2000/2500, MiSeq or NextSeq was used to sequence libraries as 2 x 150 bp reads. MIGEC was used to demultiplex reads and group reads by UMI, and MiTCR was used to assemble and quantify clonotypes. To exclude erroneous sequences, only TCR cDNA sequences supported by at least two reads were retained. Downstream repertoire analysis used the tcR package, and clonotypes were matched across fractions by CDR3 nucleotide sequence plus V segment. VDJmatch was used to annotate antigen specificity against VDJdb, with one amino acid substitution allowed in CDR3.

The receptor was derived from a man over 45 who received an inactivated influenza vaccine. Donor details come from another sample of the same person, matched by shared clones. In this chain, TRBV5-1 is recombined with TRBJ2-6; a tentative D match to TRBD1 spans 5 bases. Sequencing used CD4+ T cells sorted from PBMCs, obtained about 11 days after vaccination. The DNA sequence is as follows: TGCGCCAGCAGTAAGGGGCTCTCCGGGGCCAACGTCCTGACTTTC. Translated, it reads CASSKGLSGANVLTF. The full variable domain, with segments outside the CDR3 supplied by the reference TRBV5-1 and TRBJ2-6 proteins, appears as KAGVTQTPRYLIKTRGQQVTLSCSPISGHRSVSWYQQTPGQGLQFLFEYFSETQRNKGNFPGRFSGRQFSNSRSEMNVSTLELGDSALYLCASSKGLSGANVLTFGAGSRLTVL.